This T cell receptor (beta chain) was captured by sequencing in a study of T cells in Graves' hyperthyroidism and ophthalmopathy. Active moderate-to-severe ophthalmopathy, Clinical Activity Score at least 3, NOSPECS at least 4, under 3 months' duration. More than 8.5 ml of fresh peripheral blood supplied the PBMCs. CDR1 and CDR2 from the germline V gene are MNHEY and SMNVEV (reference sequence). Trimming removed 4 bases from V and 2 bases from J, with 12 bases in between. The CDR3 sequence is 14 residues long. TCR beta CDR3 regions were amplified from RNA transcripts. The TCR CDR3 first-round RT-PCR relied on the HTBI primer set. TCRdb ran MiXCR on the multiplex PCR reads and lists one entry per CDR3 protein. Here the sample spans about 600,000 distinct CDR3 sequences, approximately 15% being singletons. Overall study results and limits: The majority of expanded thyroid clonotypes above 0.001 also appeared in blood. The model predicted ophthalmopathy a median around 6 months before onset.

To note about this clonotype: The antigen remains unidentified.

V gene TRBV27 combines with J gene TRBJ2-7, with D perhaps TRBD1 or TRBD2 (5 bases each). The sequence came from a woman between 18 and 29 years old with Graves' ophthalmopathy. The sequenced sample was blood. The CDR3 region is CASSSGPTPYEQYF. In DNA form, the CDR3 reads TGTGCCAGCAGTTCGGGACCGACACCCTACGAGCAGTACTTC.